The T cell receptor (beta chain) described here comes from a study of regulatory T cells in long-lasting Graves disease. Time point here: newly diagnosed GD, antithyroid drugs for less than 3 months. Researchers made the TCR library from RNA that was extracted from PBMCs. Arm-PCR of CDR3 regions and iRepertoire HTBI primers were used to build TCR beta libraries. One entry per CDR3 protein, called by TCRdb with MiXCR from the multiplex PCR reads. The sample records just over 600,000 distinct CDR3 sequences, roughly 15% being singletons. The sample holds a few counts of this clonotype. Its antigen is not identified. Study results and limitations: Favored gene segments in persistent disease were TRBV28, TRBJ1-2 and TRBJ2-5.

The germline gives CDR1 GTSNPN, CDR2 SVGIG (reference sequence). V lost 0 bases to trimming and J lost 4 bases, with 7 bases between them. The CDR3 consists of 12 residues. Separately, the same data were catalogued under a study of T cells in Graves' hyperthyroidism and ophthalmopathy.

This chain connects TRBV30 to TRBJ2-7; D ambiguous. This clonotype was sampled from a woman aged 30 to 39 with Graves disease. The sample consisted of peripheral blood mononuclear cells (PBMCs), taken at new diagnosis, from a patient treated with antithyroid drugs. As DNA, the CDR3 is TGTGCCTGGAGTGTAACACTTTACGAGCAGTACTTC. It specifies CAWSVTLYEQYF. Full variable domain (outside the CDR3, taken from reference TRBV30 and TRBJ2-7): SQTIHQWPATLVQPVGSPLSLECTVEGTSNPNLYWYRQAAGRGLQLLFYSVGIGQISSEVPQNLSASRPQDRQFILSSKKLLLSDSGFYLCAWSVTLYEQYFGPGTRLTVT.